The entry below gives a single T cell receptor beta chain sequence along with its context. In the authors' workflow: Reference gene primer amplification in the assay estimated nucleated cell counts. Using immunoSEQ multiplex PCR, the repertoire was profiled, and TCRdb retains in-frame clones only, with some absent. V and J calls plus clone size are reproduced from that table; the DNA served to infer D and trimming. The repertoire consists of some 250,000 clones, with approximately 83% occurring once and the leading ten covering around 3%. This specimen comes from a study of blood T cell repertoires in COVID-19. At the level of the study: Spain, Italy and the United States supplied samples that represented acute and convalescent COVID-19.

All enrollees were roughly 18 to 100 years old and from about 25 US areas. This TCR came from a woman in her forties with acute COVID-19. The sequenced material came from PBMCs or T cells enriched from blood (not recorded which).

The CDR3 is CASSLVSQAKNIQYF. The CDR3 nucleotides are TGTGCCAGCAGCTTGGTTTCCCAGGCCAAAAACATTCAGTACTTC. The chain is built from TRBV5-8 and TRBJ2-4, with D unclear. The CDR3 is 15 amino acids. V dropped 0 bases and J dropped 1 base, with 8 bases sitting between them. The germline V gene has CDR1 SGHTS and CDR2 YDEGEE.